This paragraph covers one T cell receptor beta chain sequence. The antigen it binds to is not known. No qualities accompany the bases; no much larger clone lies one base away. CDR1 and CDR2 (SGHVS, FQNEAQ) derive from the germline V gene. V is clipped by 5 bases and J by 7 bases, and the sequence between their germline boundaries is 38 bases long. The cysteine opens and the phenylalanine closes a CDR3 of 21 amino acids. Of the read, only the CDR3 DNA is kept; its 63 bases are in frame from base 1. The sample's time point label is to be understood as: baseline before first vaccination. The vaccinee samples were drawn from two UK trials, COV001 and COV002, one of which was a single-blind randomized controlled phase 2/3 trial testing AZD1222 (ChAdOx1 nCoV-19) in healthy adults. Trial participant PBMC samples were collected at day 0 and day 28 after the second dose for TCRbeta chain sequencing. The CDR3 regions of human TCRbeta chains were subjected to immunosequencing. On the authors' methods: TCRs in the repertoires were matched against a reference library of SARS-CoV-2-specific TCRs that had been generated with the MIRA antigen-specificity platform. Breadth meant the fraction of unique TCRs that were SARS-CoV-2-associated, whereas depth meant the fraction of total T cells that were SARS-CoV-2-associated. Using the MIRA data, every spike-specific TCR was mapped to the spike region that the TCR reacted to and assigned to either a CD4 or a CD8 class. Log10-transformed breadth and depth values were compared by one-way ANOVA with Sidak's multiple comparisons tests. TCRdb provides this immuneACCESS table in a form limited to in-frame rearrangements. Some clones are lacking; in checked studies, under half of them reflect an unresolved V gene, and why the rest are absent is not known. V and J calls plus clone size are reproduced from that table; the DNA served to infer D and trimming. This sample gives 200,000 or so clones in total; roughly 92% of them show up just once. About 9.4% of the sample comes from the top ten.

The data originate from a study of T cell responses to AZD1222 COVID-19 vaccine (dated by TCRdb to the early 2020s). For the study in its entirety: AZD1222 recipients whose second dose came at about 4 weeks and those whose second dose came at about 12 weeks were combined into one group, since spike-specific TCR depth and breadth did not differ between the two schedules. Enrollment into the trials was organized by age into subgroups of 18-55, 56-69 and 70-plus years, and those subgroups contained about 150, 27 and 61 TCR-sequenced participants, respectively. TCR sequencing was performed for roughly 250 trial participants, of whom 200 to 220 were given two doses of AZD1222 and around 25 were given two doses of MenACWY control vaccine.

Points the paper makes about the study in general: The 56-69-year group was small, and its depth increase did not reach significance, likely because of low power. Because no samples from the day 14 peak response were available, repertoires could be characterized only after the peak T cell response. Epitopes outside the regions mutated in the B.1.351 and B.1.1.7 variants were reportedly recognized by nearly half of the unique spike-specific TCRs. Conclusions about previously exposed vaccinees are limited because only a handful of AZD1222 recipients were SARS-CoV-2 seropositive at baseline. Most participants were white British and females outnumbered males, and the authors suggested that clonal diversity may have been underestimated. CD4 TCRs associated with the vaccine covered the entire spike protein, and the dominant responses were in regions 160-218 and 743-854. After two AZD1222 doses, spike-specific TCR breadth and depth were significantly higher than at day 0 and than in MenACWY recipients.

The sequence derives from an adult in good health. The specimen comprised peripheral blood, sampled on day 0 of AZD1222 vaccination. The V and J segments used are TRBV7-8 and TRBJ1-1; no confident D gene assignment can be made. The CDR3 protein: CASSPSRRGMSGGRSKDEAFF. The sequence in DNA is TGTGCCAGCAGCCCCTCGAGACGAGGAATGTCCGGAGGGAGGAGTAAAGATGAAGCTTTCTTT.